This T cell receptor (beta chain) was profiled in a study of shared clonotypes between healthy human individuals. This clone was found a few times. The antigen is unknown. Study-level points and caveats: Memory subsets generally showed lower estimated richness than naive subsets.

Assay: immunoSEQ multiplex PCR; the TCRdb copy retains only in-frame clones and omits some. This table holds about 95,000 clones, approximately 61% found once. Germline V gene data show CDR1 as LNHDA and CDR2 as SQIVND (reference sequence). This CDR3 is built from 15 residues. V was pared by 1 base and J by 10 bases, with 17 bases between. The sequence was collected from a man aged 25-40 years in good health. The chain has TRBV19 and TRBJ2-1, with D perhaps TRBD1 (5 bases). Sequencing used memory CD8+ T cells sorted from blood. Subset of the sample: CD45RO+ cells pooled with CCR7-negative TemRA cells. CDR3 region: CASSIAQGRSVEQFF. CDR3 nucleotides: TGTGCCAGTAGTATAGCTCAGGGTCGCTCGGTAGAGCAGTTCTTC.